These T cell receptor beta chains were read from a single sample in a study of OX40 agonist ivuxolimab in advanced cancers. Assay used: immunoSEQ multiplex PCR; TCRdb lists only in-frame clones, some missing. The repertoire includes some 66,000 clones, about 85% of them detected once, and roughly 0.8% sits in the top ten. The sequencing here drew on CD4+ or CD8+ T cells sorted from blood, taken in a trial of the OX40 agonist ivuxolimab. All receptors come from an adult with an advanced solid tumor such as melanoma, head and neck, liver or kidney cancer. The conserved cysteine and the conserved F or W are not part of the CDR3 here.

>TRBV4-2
ASSQELRGDFDYT
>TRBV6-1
ASMRGGEQY
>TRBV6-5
ASSYTLGRTGETQY
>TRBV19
ASSTDRGFYNEQF
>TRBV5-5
ASSLAGPGVTPYNEQF
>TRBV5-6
ASKVRASDTQY
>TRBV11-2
ASSSQSGGSSNEQF
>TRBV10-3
AISEGGTGGEVEAF
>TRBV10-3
AINPQGSYGYT
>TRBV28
ASSLRQGNEKLF
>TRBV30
AWSVSGGRETQY
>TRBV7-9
AWVGRETEAF
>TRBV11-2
ASSGGHWRGGYT
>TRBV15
ATSRVGETQY
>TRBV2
ASRLGQGAVQPQH
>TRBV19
ASSIRIQTGELF
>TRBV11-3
ASSLEQGTYNEQF
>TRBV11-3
ASSASGLDTGELF
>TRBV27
ASSSRLDSFSGNTIY
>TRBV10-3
AIRTLRRVDTEAF
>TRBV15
ATSREGSTESGRGYT
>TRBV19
ASSIGGQETQY
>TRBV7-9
ATNKGRDSFNEKLF
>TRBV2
ASVDGSPHNEQF
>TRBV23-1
ASSHLGRGNYGYT
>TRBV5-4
ASSFQVGTEAF
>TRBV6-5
ASSPTRGGGYGYT
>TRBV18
ASSPTGERRAVTEAF
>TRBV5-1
ASRNRDRGSFTDTQY
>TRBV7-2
ASSLRDSGFSGNEQF
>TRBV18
ASSPPTGTDTQY
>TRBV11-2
ASSTRQGNTEAF
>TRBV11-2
ASSSGSGSEQY
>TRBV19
ASSSKRGPLGEQY
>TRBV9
ASSLPGDTQY
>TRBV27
ASSLSLGGGTSGRTGDTQY
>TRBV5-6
ASSPFPGTHSYNEQF
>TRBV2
ASRTRTGRPF
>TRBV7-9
ASSPQGDGTEAF